This TCR beta chain is from a study of PD-1 blockade in classical Hodgkin lymphoma. Time point of the sample: cycle 4 day 1 (C4D1), after about 6 weeks of nivolumab. Relapses following autologous stem cell transplantation were seen in all patients, with brentuximab vedotin exposure varying. Out of thawed PBMCs, magnetic negative selection purified CD4+ T cells. The CDR3 loop spans 17 amino acids. From germline, CDR1 is SEHNR and CDR2 FQNEAQ (reference sequence). Trimming took 5 bases from V and 5 from J, leaving 21 bases between them. Data came from immunoSEQ multiplex PCR; TCRdb stores just in-frame clones and leaves some out. The data contain under 7,500 clones, roughly nine tenths of them seen just once; the ten biggest clones take up 1.3% to 1.5%.

V and J are TRBV7-9 and TRBJ2-2, with D maybe TRBD2 (6 bases). This clonotype was sampled from a human donor with classical Hodgkin lymphoma. The specimen comprised CD4+ T cells from blood, sampled before the fourth cycle of nivolumab. CDR3 region: CASSPPGGASRTGELFF. The CDR3 DNA is TGTGCCAGCAGCCCCCCAGGCGGGGCCTCGAGGACCGGGGAGCTGTTTTTT.